This TCR beta chain stems from a study of Graves' ophthalmopathy and Graves' hyperthyroidism. This clonotype showed up many times. Sequence at one end of the junction differs from germline and may be a read error. The CDR3 is 17 amino acids. CDR1 is MNHEY, CDR2 SVGEGT, per germline. The TCR beta CDR3 regions underwent amplification from RNA transcripts. HTBI primers were employed in first-round RT-PCR, then a second-round multiplex PCR followed. TCRdb re-called the multiplex PCR reads with MiXCR, one entry per CDR3 protein. The table shows roughly 350,000 distinct CDR3 sequences, with approximately 18% occurring only once.

This clonotype was obtained from an adult woman with stable Graves' hyperthyroidism. Material for sequencing was peripheral blood. The chain joins TRBV6-2 or TRBV6-3 to TRBJ2-4, with a tentative D call TRBD1 (7 bases). For the CDR3, the DNA is TGTGCCAGCAGTTGGGGAGGATCGGGACAGTGGGGAGACATTAAGTACTTC. Translation: CASSWGGSGQWGDIKYF.